The sample holds a few counts of the clone carrying this T cell receptor beta chain. What it binds is unknown. Germline values: CDR1 MGHRA, CDR2 YSYEKL. J gave up 6 bases and V 3 bases, and 9 bases lay outside the gene matches. The CDR3 covers 16 residues. Assay: immunoSEQ multiplex PCR; the TCRdb copy retains only in-frame clones and omits some. The sample holds approximately 70,000 clones; around 81% are singletons and the top ten take 6% to 9%. This entry belongs to a study of cytotoxic CD8 clonotypes in ibrutinib-treated CLL. About the research overall: Timing of response sample collection was a median roughly 11 months after treatment start, with a range of 6 to 36. Study-wide points: The public clonotypes identified were infrequent and showed contraction or stability on treatment.

Roughly 1.9 micrograms of genomic DNA (from cryopreserved PBMCs) were used for TCR beta libraries. Source: PBMCs, taken at disease progression, from a patient treated with ibrutinib. This chain joins TRBV4-1 and TRBJ2-2; 8 bases are a match to TRBD1. This TCR derives from a human donor with chronic lymphocytic leukemia. CDR3 sequence (DNA): TGCGCCAGCAGCCAGGCCCGGACAGGGCTGGCCGGGGAGCTGTTTTTT. Protein sequence: CASSQARTGLAGELFF.